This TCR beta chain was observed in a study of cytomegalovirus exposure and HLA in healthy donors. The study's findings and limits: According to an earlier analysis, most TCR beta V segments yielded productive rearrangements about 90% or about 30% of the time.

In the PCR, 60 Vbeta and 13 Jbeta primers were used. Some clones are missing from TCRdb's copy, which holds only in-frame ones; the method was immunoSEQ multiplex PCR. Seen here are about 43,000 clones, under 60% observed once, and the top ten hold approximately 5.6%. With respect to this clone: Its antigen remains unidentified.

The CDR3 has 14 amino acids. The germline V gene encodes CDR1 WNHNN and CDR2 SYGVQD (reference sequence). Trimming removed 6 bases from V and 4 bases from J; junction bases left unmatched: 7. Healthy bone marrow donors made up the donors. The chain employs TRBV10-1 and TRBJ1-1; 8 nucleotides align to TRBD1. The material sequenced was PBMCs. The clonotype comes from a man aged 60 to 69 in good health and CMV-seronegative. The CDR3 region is CASRAGGLSTEAFF. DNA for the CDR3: TGCGCCAGCAGGGCAGGGGGCCTAAGCACTGAAGCTTTCTTT.